The clone carrying this T cell receptor beta chain was observed a single time. Antigen specificity is unknown. Germline values: CDR1 LGHNT, CDR2 FRNRAP. Trimming left V 6 bases short and J 1 base short, with 12 bases between. CDR3 length equals 14 residues. The data belong to a study of cytomegalovirus exposure and HLA in healthy donors. Whole-study findings and limits: Data from an earlier analysis indicated that most TCR beta V segments were productive either about 87% or about 30% of the time. DRB1 showed the most TCR associations and HLA-C the fewest in a later analysis, as rates varied by HLA locus. Among immune exposure information, only CMV serostatus was available. When a later analysis was performed, an Asian-associated ancestry cluster reportedly had fewer N-insertions than the approximately 600-donor mean.

Primers: 60 Vbeta forward and 13 Jbeta reverse. The method was immunoSEQ multiplex PCR; TCRdb's version includes in-frame clones alone and lacks a portion of them. The table has more than 150,000 clones, around 86% seen once. This TCR was sampled from a man aged 50-59 years in good health and CMV-seronegative. What was sequenced was PBMCs. The rearrangement joins TRBV12-5 to TRBJ2-5; TRBD1 might be the D (6 bases). CDR3 in amino acids: CASGSGQPQETQYF. The CDR3 region has the DNA TGTGCTAGTGGCTCAGGACAGCCCCAAGAGACCCAGTACTTC.